The 25 T cell receptor beta chains below were found in one sample sequenced in a study of T-cell memory formation after mild COVID-19. TCRdb recomputed calls from the 5' RACE reads with MiXCR, one row per CDR3 protein. The table includes approximately 290,000 distinct CDR3 sequences, more than 15% detected once. Sequencing was carried out using PBMCs or a T cell subset sorted from them (not recorded which). These receptors came from a man younger than 30 who had mild COVID-19 (a few samples of this study predate the infection). Cell type and time point are not known.

V is TRBV15 and J is TRBJ2-3; TRBD1 agrees at 7 bases. The CDR3 sequence is 13 residues long. The V and J ends lost 8 bases and 1 base, in that order; junction bases with no gene match: 3. Germline CDR1 is LNHNV and CDR2 is YYDKDF (reference sequence). The CDR3 coding sequence is TGTGCCACCCGTGGACAGGGCACAGATACGCAGTATTTT. Residues: CATRGQGTDTQYF.

This clonotype was found many times. The junction shows a germline mismatch at one end, possibly a read error. This chain links TRBV27 with TRBJ2-5; D uncertain. Germline lookup yields CDR1 MNHEY and CDR2 SMNVEV (reference sequence). This CDR3 comprises 13 residues. In nucleotides, the CDR3 is TGCGCCAGCAGCTTTGGTTACCAAGAGACCCAGTACTTC. Translation gives CASSFGYQETQYF.

The rearrangement joins TRBV6-1 to TRBJ2-1, with 9 positions matching TRBD2. CDR1 is MNHNS and CDR2 is SASEGT in the germline V gene. The CDR3 totals 15 residues. The junction had 4 bases not matched to a gene; V was cut back by 3 bases and J by 4 bases. For the CDR3, the DNA is TGTGCCAGCAGTGAGCTAGCGGGGTCATACAATGAGCAGTTCTTC. Its translation: CASSELAGSYNEQFF.

In its sample, this clonotype was seen once. The rearrangement joins TRBV6-5 to TRBJ2-5; 9 bases line up with TRBD2. With 2 bases clipped from V and 6 bases from J, the junction kept 7 bases outside the gene matches. The CDR3 is made up of 15 amino acids. Looked up from germline, CDR1 is MNHEY and CDR2 is SVGAGI. This CDR3 is CASSYNGGGAKTQYF. The CDR3 nucleotides read TGTGCCAGCAGTTACAACGGCGGGGGGGCCAAGACCCAGTACTTC.

The rearrangement uses TRBV6-5 and TRBJ2-6, with 8 bases that match TRBD1. Germline CDR1 and CDR2: MNHEY and SVGAGI. V gave up 2 bases and J gave up 4 bases; unmatched junction bases: 4. This CDR3 has 16 amino acids. The chain's CDR3 is CASSYPGGNGANVLTF. The CDR3 DNA sequence: TGTGCCAGCAGTTACCCAGGGGGCAACGGGGCCAACGTCCTGACTTTC.

The chain has TRBV5-1 and TRBJ2-2, with D possibly TRBD1 on 5 matching bases. Trimming took off 0 bases at V and 3 bases at J, with 6 bases between the two ends. Germline CDR1 reads SGHRS; CDR2 reads YFSETQ. The CDR3 runs 14 residues. The CDR3 spells CASSLATDTGELFF. The DNA of the CDR3 is TGCGCCAGCAGCTTGGCGACAGACACCGGGGAGCTGTTTTTT. Together with reference TRBV5-1 and TRBJ2-2, the CDR3 gives the full variable domain: KAGVTQTPRYLIKTRGQQVTLSCSPISGHRSVSWYQQTPGQGLQFLFEYFSETQRNKGNFPGRFSGRQFSNSRSEMNVSTLELGDSALYLCASSLATDTGELFFGEGSRLTVL.

This clonotype was seen more than once but under ten times. The chain is built from TRBV5-1 and TRBJ2-7; the D gene could be TRBD1 or TRBD2 (5 bases each). CDR1 and CDR2 (germline): SGHRS, YFSETQ. The CDR3 is 15 residues long. Deletions cut 5 bases from V and 5 bases from J, with 20 bases between. This CDR3 reads CASSLRDGLLDEQYV. The DNA for the CDR3 is TGCGCCAGCAGTTTACGGGACGGCCTTCTGGACGAGCAGTACGTC.

This clonotype was picked up a small number of times. The rearrangement joins TRBV29-1 to TRBJ2-7; unclear D gene. The CDR3 totals 11 residues. V lost 2 bases and J lost 9, with 11 bases in between. Germline CDR1 reads SQVTM; CDR2 reads ANQGSEA. For the CDR3, the DNA is TGCAGCGTTGAAAATCTACGAGGGCAGTACTTC. This translates into CSVENLRGQYF.

This clonotype has only a few counts. The rearrangement uses TRBV10-3 and TRBJ1-2, with D possibly matching TRBD1 (6 bases). The CDR3 contains 13 residues. The V gene lost 0 bases and the J gene lost 7 bases, with 9 bases spanning the gap. Germline V lookup: CDR1 ENHRY, CDR2 SYGVKD. This CDR3 reads CAISESDSPGYTF. CDR3 DNA sequence: TGTGCCATCAGTGAGTCGGACAGCCCTGGCTACACCTTC.

This clonotype was seen a few times. The chain has TRBV7-9 and TRBJ1-2, with D tentatively TRBD1 (5 bases). The germline V gene encodes CDR1 SEHNR and CDR2 FQNEAQ (reference sequence). V shed 4 bases and J shed 6 bases, with 9 bases lying between them. The CDR3 covers 12 residues. In nucleotides, the CDR3 is TGTGCCAGCAGCTACGAGGGGCATGGCTACACCTTC. It codes for CASSYEGHGYTF.

The sample holds a few counts of this clonotype. This chain joins TRBV4-3 and TRBJ2-3, with D perhaps matching TRBD1 or TRBD2 (5 bases each). V shed 0 bases and J shed 0 bases, with 13 bases lying between them. This CDR3 spans 17 amino acids. Per germline, CDR1 LGHNA and CDR2 YSLEER. In nucleotides, the CDR3 is TGCGCCAGCAGCCAAGATCGTTTGAGGGGCAGCACAGATACGCAGTATTTT. Its protein product is CASSQDRLRGSTDTQYF.

The chain combines TRBV25-1 with TRBJ2-3; the D gene is possibly TRBD1 (6 bases). The V and J ends lost 3 bases and 1 base respectively, with 14 bases between them. This CDR3 has 16 residues. Germline CDR1 is MGHDK and CDR2 is SYGVNS. CDR3 protein: CASSDFSGARTDTQYF. The CDR3 bases are TGTGCCAGCAGTGACTTCTCAGGGGCTCGCACAGATACGCAGTATTTT.

Many counts were recorded for this clonotype. The V gene is TRBV10-3, the J gene TRBJ2-1; D may be TRBD2 (7 bases). Looked up from germline, CDR1 is ENHRY and CDR2 is SYGVKD. Trimming cost V 8 bases and J 7 bases, with 15 bases left between them. CDR3 length: 13 amino acids. CDR3 region: CAIREGGENEQFF. The CDR3 DNA sequence: TGTGCCATCCGAGAGGGGGGGGAGAATGAGCAGTTCTTC.

This clonotype was counted between two and nine times. The genes are TRBV6-5 and TRBJ1-2; tentative D call: TRBD1 (6 bases). Germline CDR1 MNHEY, CDR2 SVGAGI. V lost 6 bases to trimming and J lost 1 base, with 9 bases between them. This CDR3 is 13 amino acids long. CDR3 DNA: TGTGCCAGCAGCACAGGGAATAACTATGGCTACACCTTC. Translated: CASSTGNNYGYTF.

The chain joins TRBV12-3 or TRBV12-4 to TRBJ1-1, with D possibly being TRBD1 (6 bases). The V end lost 2 bases, the J end lost 0 bases, and 13 bases lay between the germline ends. This CDR3 has 16 amino acids. The CDR3 DNA is TGTGCCAGCAGTTTAAGGGGGGACCGTCTGAACACTGAAGCTTTCTTT. This encodes CASSLRGDRLNTEAFF.

This clonotype has just a few counts. This chain connects TRBV9 to TRBJ1-1, with no clear D. This CDR3 is 16 amino acids long. Between the trimmed V and J ends, which lost 0 bases and 1 base, there was a span of 13 bases. CDR1 is SGDLS, CDR2 YYNGEE, per germline. CDR3 nucleotide sequence: TGTGCCAGCAGCGTAGGTTCTGAGGGCCGGAACACTGAAGCTTTCTTT. Translation gives CASSVGSEGRNTEAFF.

The V and J genes are TRBV5-4 and TRBJ2-7; maybe TRBD1 (6 bases). The V gene's germline CDR1 is SGHNT and CDR2 YYREEE (reference sequence). V dropped 0 bases and J dropped 0 bases, with 10 bases sitting between them. The CDR3 contains 15 residues. This CDR3 reads CASSLGAGASYEQYF. In nucleotides, the CDR3 is TGTGCCAGCAGCTTGGGGGCAGGGGCCTCCTACGAGCAGTACTTC.

The gene calls are TRBV30 and TRBJ1-2, with D perhaps matching TRBD1 (6 bases). The ends were cut back, 3 bases at V and 8 bases at J, with 13 bases in the middle. Germline V lookup: CDR1 GTSNPN, CDR2 SVGIG (reference sequence). The CDR3 extends over 12 amino acids. The CDR3 sequence is CAWSRQVNGYTF. Written as DNA, the CDR3 is TGTGCCTGGAGCAGACAGGTCAACGGCTACACCTTC.

The CDR3 DNA sequence: TGCAGTGCTAGAGTGGACAAGTATCAGCCCCAGCATTTT. It is translated as CSARVDKYQPQHF. The J gene is TRBJ1-5, the V gene TRBV20-1, with a weak D call TRBD1 (5 bases). From germline, CDR1 is DFQATT and CDR2 SNEGSKA (reference sequence). V lost 1 base and J lost 5, with 9 bases in between. This CDR3 has 13 amino acids.

The table lists this clonotype with many counts. The genes are TRBV12-3 or TRBV12-4 and TRBJ2-7; 8 positions match TRBD2. This CDR3 is 15 amino acids long. V was pared by 1 base and J by 7 bases, with 9 bases of the junction left unmatched. The CDR3 protein is CASSLESGGAYEQYF. The CDR3 DNA reads TGTGCCAGCAGTTTAGAGTCCGGGGGGGCGTATGAGCAGTACTTC.

This chain uses TRBV9 with TRBJ2-6; no definite D call. V lost 4 bases and J lost 0, with 14 bases in between. The CDR3 runs to 17 residues. The germline gives CDR1 SGDLS, CDR2 YYNGEE. The CDR3 sequence is CASSPRRSDSGANVLTF. The CDR3 DNA reads as TGTGCCAGCAGCCCGCGACGGTCTGACTCTGGGGCCAACGTCCTGACTTTC.

At least ten counts were recorded for this clonotype. V and J are TRBV19 and TRBJ1-1; D might be TRBD1 (5 bases). Trimming took 5 bases from V and 4 from J, leaving 11 bases between them. The CDR3 loop spans 13 amino acids. From germline, CDR1 is LNHDA and CDR2 SQIVND (reference sequence). The CDR3 sequence: CASSPQGPTEAFF. The CDR3 DNA sequence: TGTGCCAGTAGTCCCCAGGGCCCCACTGAAGCTTTCTTT.

The chain combines TRBV4-1 with TRBJ1-1; TRBD1 is a possible D gene (6 bases). V was trimmed by 2 bases and J by 1 base, leaving 8 bases between them. The V gene's germline CDR1 is MGHRA and CDR2 YSYEKL. The CDR3 sequence is 14 residues long. This CDR3 is CASSQLDRNTEAFF. CDR3 DNA: TGCGCCAGCAGCCAATTGGACAGGAACACTGAAGCTTTCTTT.

This chain uses TRBV7-2 with TRBJ1-6, with 8 positions matching TRBD1. Germline V gives CDR1 SGHTA, CDR2 FQGNSA. This CDR3 region has 14 residues. V shed 4 bases and J 8 bases; nucleotides not matched to a gene: 4. Here the CDR3 DNA reads TGTGCCAGCAGCTCAGGGGGCGTGTATTCACCCCTCCACTTT. Translation: CASSSGGVYSPLHF.

The V call is TRBV30, the J call TRBJ2-7; D is unclear. CDR3 length: 12 residues. V was cut by 3 bases and J by 4 bases, with 10 bases left in between. Germline CDR1 GTSNPN, CDR2 SVGIG (reference sequence). CDR3 residues: CAWRSGGYEQYF. CDR3 DNA sequence: TGTGCCTGGAGATCGGGTGGGTACGAGCAGTACTTC.